A single sample gave rise to the 11 T cell receptor beta chains below, sequenced in a study of blood T cell repertoires in COVID-19. The table came from immunoSEQ multiplex PCR; TCRdb's copy has only in-frame clones and leaves some out. The sample lists a few hundred thousand clones, around 91% occurring once. Sequencing was carried out using PBMCs or T cells enriched from blood (not recorded which). Every receptor here comes from a woman younger than 30 who had recovered from COVID-19.

The V call is TRBV25-1, the J call TRBJ2-5; 8 nucleotides line up with TRBD1. J lost 1 base, V lost 6 bases, and 7 bases had no gene match. This CDR3 is 15 amino acids long. Germline CDR1 is MGHDK and CDR2 is SYGVNS. CDR3 loop: CASSRYGTGQETQYF. The CDR3 DNA reads as TGTGCCAGCAGCCGATACGGGACAGGCCAAGAGACCCAGTACTTC.

The chain recombines TRBV12-3 or TRBV12-4 with TRBJ2-1, with 7 bases that match TRBD1. The trim removed 9 bases at V and 4 bases at J, leaving 6 bases unmatched. This CDR3 spans 13 amino acids. DNA of the CDR3: TGTGCCAGTAGGGGGCTCGGATACAATGAGCAGTTCTTC. Residues: CASRGLGYNEQFF.

The CDR3 is CSVEGQGNSYNEQFF. The DNA of the CDR3 is TGCAGCGTTGAAGGACAGGGTAACTCCTACAATGAGCAGTTCTTC. V is TRBV29-1 and J is TRBJ2-1; TRBD1 agrees at 7 bases. V shed 1 base, J shed 0 bases, and the junction held 3 bases outside the gene matches. Germline V gene lookup returns CDR1 SQVTM and CDR2 ANQGSEA. This CDR3 comprises 15 residues.

The chain is built from TRBV11-2 and TRBJ2-6, with D possibly matching TRBD1 (6 bases). V dropped 4 bases and J dropped 1 base, with 11 bases sitting between them. CDR1 SGHAT and CDR2 FQNNGV come from the germline V gene. This CDR3 is 16 amino acids long. The CDR3 protein is CASSSHRASGANVLTF. CDR3 nucleotide sequence: TGTGCCAGCAGCTCGCACAGGGCTTCTGGGGCCAACGTCCTGACTTTC.

This chain uses TRBV19 with TRBJ2-3; tentative D call: TRBD2 (5 bases). CDR1 and CDR2 (germline): LNHDA, SQIVND (reference sequence). V shed 1 base and J shed 0 bases, with 8 bases lying between them. This CDR3 region has 15 residues. CDR3 in amino acids: CASSIGGYSTDTQYF. CDR3 in DNA: TGTGCCAGTAGTATAGGAGGGTATAGCACAGATACGCAGTATTTT. Full variable domain (missing parts from reference TRBV19 and TRBJ2-3): DGGITQSPKYLFRKEGQNVTLSCEQNLNHDAMYWYRQDPGQGLRLIYYSQIVNDFQKGDIAEGYSVSREKKESFPLTVTSAQKNPTAFYLCASSIGGYSTDTQYFGPGTRLTVL.

This chain joins TRBV5-4 and TRBJ1-1, with a possible D match to TRBD1 (5 bases). V was pared by 4 bases and J by 6 bases, with 13 bases between. CDR3 size: 13 residues. The germline V gene encodes CDR1 SGHNT and CDR2 YYREEE (reference sequence). CDR3 residues: CASSGGEGPEAFF. The CDR3 DNA reads as TGTGCCAGCAGCGGAGGGGAGGGCCCTGAAGCTTTCTTT.

This chain links TRBV10-3 with TRBJ2-7; the match to TRBD2 covers 9 bases. The trim removed 7 bases at V and 0 bases at J, leaving 4 bases unmatched. This CDR3 has 14 residues. The germline gives CDR1 ENHRY, CDR2 SYGVKD. CDR3 nucleotides: TGTGCCATCAAGGCTAGCGGGGACTCCTACGAGCAGTACTTC. As protein: CAIKASGDSYEQYF.

The chain is built from TRBV5-1 and TRBJ2-7; 7 nucleotides match TRBD2. With 0 bases clipped from V and 4 bases from J, the junction kept 4 bases outside the gene matches. The CDR3 runs 14 residues. Germline CDR1 reads SGHRS; CDR2 reads YFSETQ. CDR3 coding DNA: TGCGCCAGCAGCTTGGCCCTAGCGGCATACGAGCAGTACTTC. Its protein product is CASSLALAAYEQYF.

The CDR3 loop is CASSLGRGRITDTQYF. DNA of the CDR3: TGCGCCAGCAGCCTCGGGAGGGGGCGAATCACAGATACGCAGTATTTT. The V and J genes are TRBV5-1 and TRBJ2-3, with D perhaps matching TRBD2 (8 bases). The V and J ends lost 4 bases and 2 bases respectively, with 17 bases between them. The germline CDR1 and CDR2 sequences are SGHRS and YFSETQ. The CDR3 spans 16 residues.

This clone was recorded only once. The chain has TRBV27 and TRBJ1-6; 10 bases are shared with TRBD1. The germline V gene has CDR1 MNHEY and CDR2 SMNVEV (reference sequence). The length of the CDR3 is 16 residues. The V gene end was trimmed by 0 bases and the J gene end by 9 bases; junction bases not matched to a gene: 5. The CDR3: CASSLSDRGITSPLHF. The DNA for the CDR3 is TGTGCCAGCAGTTTATCGGACAGGGGGATTACTTCACCCCTCCACTTT.

V gene TRBV19 combines with J gene TRBJ1-1; 9 positions agree with TRBD1. The CDR3 consists of 14 residues. The germline gives CDR1 LNHDA, CDR2 SQIVND (reference sequence). After removal of 7 bases from V and 1 base from J, the junction contained 4 bases not matched to a gene. DNA of the CDR3: TGTGCCAGTAATCACAGGGGGCGGAACACTGAAGCTTTCTTT. This encodes CASNHRGRNTEAFF.